A single sample gave rise to the 24 T cell receptor beta chains below, sequenced in a study of T-cell reconstitution after alpha-beta-depleted transplantation in children. Construction of the TCRbeta library involved unique molecular identifiers. TCRdb ran MiXCR on the PCR reads and lists one entry per CDR3 protein. The sample includes about 610,000 distinct CDR3 sequences, more than 20% of them seen just once. The sequencing here drew on PBMCs, taken before TCRalphabeta/CD19-depleted stem cell transplant. These receptors were taken from a boy younger than two with Wiskott-Aldrich syndrome, due to receive a stem cell transplant.

The chain has TRBV5-1 and TRBJ1-5; D is unclear. CDR1 and CDR2 from the germline V gene are SGHRS and YFSETQ. The CDR3 sequence is 14 residues long. The ends were cut back, 1 base at V and 8 bases at J, with 13 bases in the middle. CDR3 protein: CASSLIQQSEPQHF. The CDR3 coding sequence is TGCGCCAGCAGCTTGATCCAACAGTCCGAGCCCCAGCATTTT.

The chain uses TRBV28 and TRBJ2-1, with 10 bases aligning to TRBD2. Germline CDR1 and CDR2: MDHEN and SYDVKM. There are 18 residues in the CDR3. J gave up 7 bases and V 3 bases, and 15 bases lay outside the gene matches. CDR3 loop: CASSFLHPSGRGLNEQFF. The CDR3 DNA follows: TGTGCCAGCAGTTTCCTCCATCCTAGCGGGAGAGGTTTGAATGAGCAGTTCTTC.

The CDR3 nucleotides read TGCGCCAGCTCTATAGCGGGAAATGAGCAGTTCTTC. Translating it yields CASSIAGNEQFF. J is TRBJ2-1 and V is TRBV5-1; TRBD2 aligns across 8 bases. Germline trimming cut 7 bases from V and 7 bases from J; bases unmatched to any gene: 4. This CDR3 contains 12 residues. In germline, CDR1 is SGHRS, CDR2 YFSETQ. The full variable domain, its missing parts supplied by reference TRBV5-1 and TRBJ2-1, is KAGVTQTPRYLIKTRGQQVTLSCSPISGHRSVSWYQQTPGQGLQFLFEYFSETQRNKGNFPGRFSGRQFSNSRSEMNVSTLELGDSALYLCASSIAGNEQFFGPGTRLTVL.

The chain joins TRBV9 to TRBJ2-3; D is ambiguous. The CDR3 length is 13 residues. CDR1 SGDLS and CDR2 YYNGEE come from the germline V gene. Trimming cost V 4 bases and J 1 base, with 7 bases left between them. The CDR3 nucleotides read TGTGCCAGCAGCCCCGTGGGCACAGATACGCAGTATTTT. Translated: CASSPVGTDTQYF.

This clonotype was seen a few times. The chain combines TRBV9 with TRBJ2-5, with TRBD2 matching over 12 bases. Unmatched junction bases numbered 11, after V lost 4 bases and J lost 7 bases. The CDR3 extends over 16 amino acids. Germline V gene data show CDR1 as SGDLS and CDR2 as YYNGEE. The CDR3 loop is CASSSRTSGTTGTQYF. The CDR3 DNA reads as TGTGCCAGCAGCTCCAGGACTAGCGGGACCACGGGGACCCAGTACTTC.

This clonotype was observed a handful of times. The V gene is TRBV7-2, the J gene TRBJ2-7, with 7 bases fitting TRBD1. CDR3 length: 15 residues. Germline assignment: CDR1 SGHTA and CDR2 FQGNSA. Trimming cost V 4 bases and J 4 bases; bases outside gene matches: 10. CDR3: CASSSGTAVKYEQYF. The DNA for the CDR3 is TGTGCCAGCAGCTCCGGGACAGCGGTGAAATACGAGCAGTACTTC.

The chain recombines TRBV7-3 with TRBJ2-2; no definite D call. The V and J ends lost 1 base and 6 bases respectively, with 12 bases between them. CDR3 size: 15 residues. Germline V gives CDR1 SGHTA, CDR2 FQGTGA. CDR3 bases: TGTGCCAGCAGCTTAAAACTGGGTTCGGCCGGGGAGCTGTTTTTT. Translation gives CASSLKLGSAGELFF.

This chain links TRBV11-2 with TRBJ2-4; 9 bases agree with TRBD1. CDR3 length: 18 amino acids. The V and J ends lost 6 bases and 3 bases, in that order; junction bases with no gene match: 15. Germline V gene lookup returns CDR1 SGHAT and CDR2 FQNNGV. CDR3 residues: CASSPNVVGTGNKNIQYF. Here the CDR3 DNA reads TGTGCCAGCAGTCCCAACGTCGTGGGGACAGGGAACAAAAACATTCAGTACTTC.

The V gene is TRBV2, the J gene TRBJ1-4; TRBD1 might be the D (5 bases). The CDR3 is 14 amino acids. The V end lost 5 bases, the J end lost 2 bases, and 9 bases lay between the germline ends. CDR1 and CDR2 from the germline V gene are SNHLY and FYNNEI. The CDR3 region is CASSKTATNEKLFF. CDR3 in DNA: TGTGCCAGCAGTAAGACAGCGACTAATGAAAAACTGTTTTTT.

This chain uses TRBV27 with TRBJ1-2, with 8 positions matching TRBD1. Per the germline V gene, CDR1 is MNHEY and CDR2 is SMNVEV (reference sequence). The CDR3 consists of 15 residues. Losses at the gene ends were 5 bases for V and 2 bases for J; bases not matched to a gene: 7. CDR3 sequence: CASSAGQGSNYGYTF. The CDR3 DNA reads TGTGCCAGCAGTGCTGGACAGGGTAGCAACTATGGCTACACCTTC.

The chain carries TRBV10-3 and TRBJ2-1, with a tentative D call TRBD2 (5 bases). From germline, CDR1 is ENHRY and CDR2 SYGVKD. This CDR3 comprises 14 residues. Trimming pared 6 bases from V and 8 bases from J, leaving 17 bases between. The CDR3 nucleotides are TGTGCCATCAGACCTGCTCGTGTTAGCGATGAGCAGTTCTTC. Protein: CAIRPARVSDEQFF.

The chain recombines TRBV24-1 with TRBJ2-1, with 9 bases identical to TRBD1. Germline V gene lookup returns CDR1 KGHDR and CDR2 SFDVKD. The length of the CDR3 is 14 residues. V trimming: 5 bases; J trimming: 6 bases; junction bases outside the gene matches: 4. This CDR3 reads CATSVGTGRNEQFF. The CDR3 coding sequence is TGTGCCACCAGTGTTGGGACAGGGCGCAATGAGCAGTTCTTC.

This chain links TRBV9 with TRBJ1-2, with TRBD1 matching over 7 bases. Trimming took 10 bases from V and 7 from J; bases not matched to a gene: 7. The germline gives CDR1 SGDLS, CDR2 YYNGEE. This CDR3 is built from 11 residues. CDR3: CASQGVAGYTF. CDR3 coding DNA: TGTGCCTCCCAGGGGGTAGCTGGCTACACCTTC.

This clonotype was seen a handful of times. The chain carries TRBV7-2 and TRBJ2-6, with no clear D. Per the germline V gene, CDR1 is SGHTA and CDR2 is FQGNSA. The CDR3 covers 15 residues. Trimming took 2 bases from V and 0 from J, leaving 5 bases between them. DNA for the CDR3: TGTGCCAGCAGCTTATTTCACTCTGGGGCCAACGTCCTGACTTTC. Translation: CASSLFHSGANVLTF. The whole variable domain, filled in from reference TRBV7-2 and TRBJ2-6, reads GAGVSQSPSNKVTEKGKDVELRCDPISGHTALYWYRQSLGQGLEFLIYFQGNSAPDKSGLPSDRFSAERTGGSVSTLTIQRTQQEDSAVYLCASSLFHSGANVLTFGAGSRLTVL.

This clonotype showed up just a few times. The chain couples TRBV20-1 to TRBJ2-1; 11 bases match TRBD2. Per germline, CDR1 DFQATT and CDR2 SNEGSKA (reference sequence). V dropped 5 bases and J dropped 3; count of bases not matched to a gene: 3. The CDR3 extends over 14 amino acids. As DNA, the CDR3 is TGCAGTGCTCCCGGACTAGCGGGCTACAATGAGCAGTTCTTC. It is translated as CSAPGLAGYNEQFF.

CDR3 in amino acids: CASSFGIAAYNEQFF. In DNA, the CDR3 is TGTGCCAGCAGCTTCGGAATAGCGGCCTACAATGAGCAGTTCTTC. The V and J genes are TRBV7-3 and TRBJ2-1; a possible D gene is TRBD2 (6 bases). Trimming removed 3 bases at V and 2 bases at J, with 11 bases between. CDR3 length: 15 residues. Germline CDR1 is SGHTA and CDR2 is FQGTGA. Filled out from reference TRBV7-3 and TRBJ2-1, the complete variable domain reads GAGVSQTPSNKVTEKGKYVELRCDPISGHTALYWYRQSLGQGPEFLIYFQGTGAADDSGLPNDRFFAVRPEGSVSTLKIQRTERGDSAVYLCASSFGIAAYNEQFFGPGTRLTVL.

J is TRBJ1-2 and V is TRBV5-1; TRBD1 aligns across 9 bases. CDR3 length: 14 residues. Germline lookup yields CDR1 SGHRS and CDR2 YFSETQ. J gave up 6 bases and V 4 bases, and 7 bases lay outside the gene matches. CDR3 bases: TGCGCCAGCAGCCCGGGACAGGGAGGGCATGGCTACACCTTC. It is translated as CASSPGQGGHGYTF.

This chain connects TRBV7-6 to TRBJ2-7, with D perhaps matching TRBD2 (6 bases). Germline V gene data show CDR1 as SGHVS and CDR2 as FNYEAQ. The CDR3 is 15 amino acids. Trimming removed 2 bases from V and 3 bases from J, with 14 bases in between. CDR3 bases: TGTGCCAGCAGCTTAAATTCGGGAGCTGTCTACGAGCAGTACTTC. This codes for CASSLNSGAVYEQYF.

This clonotype was found a few times. The CDR3 spells CASSLAGRDSSSGYTF. The CDR3 DNA reads as TGCGCCAGCAGCTTGGCCGGCCGGGACAGCTCCTCTGGCTACACCTTC. V usage is TRBV5-1 and J usage is TRBJ1-2; the match to TRBD1 covers 7 bases. The V and J ends lost 0 bases and 7 bases, in that order; junction bases with no gene match: 12. CDR1 and CDR2 from the germline V gene are SGHRS and YFSETQ. This CDR3 spans 16 amino acids.

This clonotype was counted between two and nine times. The rearrangement joins TRBV7-2 to TRBJ2-7; TRBD2 matches at 15 bases. The CDR3 covers 15 residues. Germline trimming cut 5 bases from V and 7 bases from J; bases unmatched to any gene: 6. Germline V gene data show CDR1 as SGHTA and CDR2 as FQGNSA. CDR3 loop: CASSTGLAGGREQYF. For the CDR3, the DNA is TGTGCCAGCAGCACGGGACTAGCGGGAGGTAGAGAGCAGTACTTC.

This clonotype was seen a few times. V usage is TRBV20-1 and J usage is TRBJ2-7; a possible D gene is TRBD1 (6 bases). CDR3 length: 12 amino acids. CDR1 is DFQATT, CDR2 SNEGSKA, per germline (reference sequence). Between the trimmed V and J ends, which lost 6 bases and 3 bases, there was a span of 12 bases. CDR3 sequence (DNA): TGCAGTGCACCGGACAGCAACTACGAGCAGTACTTC. Its translation is CSAPDSNYEQYF.

The V gene is TRBV5-1, the J gene TRBJ2-3; 9 bases map to TRBD2. The CDR3 length is 15 residues. Germline V gene lookup returns CDR1 SGHRS and CDR2 YFSETQ. V shed 4 bases and J 5 bases; nucleotides not matched to a gene: 8. CDR3 sequence reads: CASSPSGRWGDTQYF. As DNA, the CDR3 is TGCGCCAGCAGCCCAAGCGGGAGGTGGGGAGATACGCAGTATTTT. Variable domain in full (rest from reference TRBV5-1 and TRBJ2-3): KAGVTQTPRYLIKTRGQQVTLSCSPISGHRSVSWYQQTPGQGLQFLFEYFSETQRNKGNFPGRFSGRQFSNSRSEMNVSTLELGDSALYLCASSPSGRWGDTQYFGPGTRLTVL.

This clonotype showed up just a few times. The chain recombines TRBV4-2 with TRBJ2-3; D unclear. The V gene's germline CDR1 is LGHNA and CDR2 YNFKEQ. The V end was cut by 0 bases, the J end by 0 bases, with 13 bases between. The CDR3 covers 17 residues. CDR3 protein: CASSQDVAILSTDTQYF. CDR3 DNA: TGTGCCAGCAGCCAAGATGTGGCGATACTTAGCACAGATACGCAGTATTTT.

In this sample, this clonotype turned up many times. This chain joins TRBV5-1 and TRBJ2-7; D not certain. This CDR3 has 14 amino acids. V lost 0 bases, J lost 3 bases, and 10 bases lay in between. Looked up from germline, CDR1 is SGHRS and CDR2 is YFSETQ. CDR3 sequence (DNA): TGCGCCAGCAGCTTGGCCATGAAGAACTACGAGCAGTACTTC. It specifies CASSLAMKNYEQYF.